This T cell receptor (beta chain) comes out of a study of blood T cell repertoires in COVID-19. Study in general: The United States, Italy and Spain provided the acute and convalescent COVID-19 samples. The analysed material was cDNA or gDNA that came from T cells, B-cell-depleted T cells, or PBMCs.

Methods used by the authors: The authors estimated nucleated cell counts from reference gene primer amplification. The data were produced by immunoSEQ multiplex PCR, yet TCRdb's version contains in-frame clones alone and is incomplete. V, J and clone size derive from that table, while D and trimming were established from the DNA sequence. The profile shows about 310,000 clones, 85% to 90% of them singletons. While infection was still active, Seattle patients were enrolled and then followed longitudinally. In germline, CDR1 is MDHEN, CDR2 SYDVKM. The CDR3 covers 16 residues. With 5 bases clipped from V and 6 bases from J, the junction kept 15 bases outside the gene matches.

The V call is TRBV28, the J call TRBJ2-7, with TRBD1 matching 8 bases. The sequence derives from a middle-aged woman with COVID-19, enrolled during active disease. The specimen was peripheral blood. The CDR3, as DNA: TGTGCCAGCAGTCCTACCCACGGACAGGGTTGGGCCGAGCAGTACTTC. Amino acid sequence: CASSPTHGQGWAEQYF.